This TCR beta chain was retrieved from a study of T-cell reconstitution after alpha-beta-depleted transplantation in children. The study, taken as a whole, reports: At one year after transplant, newly produced T cells mostly accounted for T-cell counts and diversity. Diversity of TCRbeta at day 60 was high in some patients, arising from surviving recipient T cells and thymic progenitors. The origin of alpha-beta T cells about two months after transplant was reportedly several hundred expanded graft clones.

CDR3 length: 16 residues. V lost 6 bases and J lost 5, with 22 bases in between. CDR1 and CDR2 from the germline V gene are MNHEY and SVGEGT. Unique molecular identifiers were incorporated during preparation of the TCRbeta library. TCRdb reanalysed the PCR reads using MiXCR and keeps one entry per CDR3 protein. The sample consists of about 160,000 distinct CDR3 sequences, more than 9.5% of them appearing once. This clonotype was found many times. The antigen remains unidentified. The chain uses TRBV6-2 or TRBV6-3 and TRBJ1-1, with D tentatively TRBD1 (5 bases). This specimen consisted of PBMCs, obtained before TCRalphabeta/CD19-depleted stem cell transplant. This TCR derives from a boy aged 2 to 9 with acute myeloid leukemia, due to receive a stem cell transplant. The CDR3 here is CASSLAAWGVVTEAFF. The CDR3 bases are TGTGCCAGCAGCCTAGCCGCATGGGGGGTGGTTACTGAAGCTTTCTTT.